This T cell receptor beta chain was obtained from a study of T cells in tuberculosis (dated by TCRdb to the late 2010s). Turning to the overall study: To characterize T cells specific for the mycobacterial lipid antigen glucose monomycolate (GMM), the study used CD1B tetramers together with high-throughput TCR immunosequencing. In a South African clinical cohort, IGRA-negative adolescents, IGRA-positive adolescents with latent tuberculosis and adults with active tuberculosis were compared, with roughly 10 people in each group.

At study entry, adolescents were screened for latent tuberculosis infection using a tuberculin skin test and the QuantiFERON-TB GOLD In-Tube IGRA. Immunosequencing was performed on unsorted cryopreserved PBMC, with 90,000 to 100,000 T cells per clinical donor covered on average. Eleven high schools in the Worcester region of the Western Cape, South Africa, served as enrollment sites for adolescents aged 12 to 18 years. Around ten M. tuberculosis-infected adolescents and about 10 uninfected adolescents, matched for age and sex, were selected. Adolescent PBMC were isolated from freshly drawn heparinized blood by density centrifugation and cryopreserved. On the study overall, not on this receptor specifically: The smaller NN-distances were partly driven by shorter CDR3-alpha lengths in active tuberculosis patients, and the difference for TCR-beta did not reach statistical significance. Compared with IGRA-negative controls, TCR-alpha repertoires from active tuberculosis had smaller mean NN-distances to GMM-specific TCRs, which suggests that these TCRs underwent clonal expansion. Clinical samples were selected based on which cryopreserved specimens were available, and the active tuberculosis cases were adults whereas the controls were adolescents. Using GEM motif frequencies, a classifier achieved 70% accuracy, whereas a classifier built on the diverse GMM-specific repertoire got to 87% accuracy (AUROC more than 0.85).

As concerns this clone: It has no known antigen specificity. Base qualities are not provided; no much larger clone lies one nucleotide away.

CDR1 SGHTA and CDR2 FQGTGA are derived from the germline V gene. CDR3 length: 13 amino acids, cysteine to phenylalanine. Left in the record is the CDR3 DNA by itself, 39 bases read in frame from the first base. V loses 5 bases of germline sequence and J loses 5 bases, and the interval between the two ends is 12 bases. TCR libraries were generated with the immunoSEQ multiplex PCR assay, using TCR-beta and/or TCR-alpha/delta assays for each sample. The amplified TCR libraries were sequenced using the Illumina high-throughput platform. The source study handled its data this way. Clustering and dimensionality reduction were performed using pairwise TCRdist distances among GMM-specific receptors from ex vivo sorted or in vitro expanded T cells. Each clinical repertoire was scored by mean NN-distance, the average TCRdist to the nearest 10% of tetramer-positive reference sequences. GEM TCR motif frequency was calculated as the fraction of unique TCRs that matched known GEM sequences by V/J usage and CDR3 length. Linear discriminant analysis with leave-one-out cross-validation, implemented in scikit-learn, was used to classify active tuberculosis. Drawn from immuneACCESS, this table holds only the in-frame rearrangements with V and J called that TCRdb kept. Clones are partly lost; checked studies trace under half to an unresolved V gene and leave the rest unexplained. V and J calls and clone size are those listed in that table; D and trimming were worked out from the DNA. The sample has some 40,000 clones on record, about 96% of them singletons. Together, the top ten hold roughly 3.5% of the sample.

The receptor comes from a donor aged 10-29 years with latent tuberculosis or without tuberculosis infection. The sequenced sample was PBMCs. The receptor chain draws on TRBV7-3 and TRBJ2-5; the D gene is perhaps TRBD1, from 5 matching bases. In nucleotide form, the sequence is TGTGCCAGCAGCCAGGGTGTAGGCGAGACCCAGTACTTC. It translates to CASSQGVGETQYF.